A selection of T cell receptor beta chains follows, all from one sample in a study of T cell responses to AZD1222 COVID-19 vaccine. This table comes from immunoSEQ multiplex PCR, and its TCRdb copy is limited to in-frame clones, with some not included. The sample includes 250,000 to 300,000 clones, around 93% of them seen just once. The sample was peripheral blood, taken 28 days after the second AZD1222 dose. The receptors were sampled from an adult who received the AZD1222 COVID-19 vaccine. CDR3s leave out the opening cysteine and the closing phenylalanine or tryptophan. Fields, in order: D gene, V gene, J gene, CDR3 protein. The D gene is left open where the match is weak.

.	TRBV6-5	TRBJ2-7	ASSELQGTYEQY
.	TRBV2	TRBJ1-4	ASTPPGPGGEKLF
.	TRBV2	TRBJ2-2	ASSEVGSGELF
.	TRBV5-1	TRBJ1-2	ASSLGTRDYGYT
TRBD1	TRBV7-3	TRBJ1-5	ASRAGYRDRGLQPQH
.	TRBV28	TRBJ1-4	ASRTDNEKLF
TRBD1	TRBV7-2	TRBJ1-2	ASSTPGTGLYGYT
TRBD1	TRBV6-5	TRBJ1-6	ASRQGRDSPLH
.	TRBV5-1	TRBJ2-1	ASANSGEVYNEQF
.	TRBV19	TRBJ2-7	ASSQSHRERTYEQY
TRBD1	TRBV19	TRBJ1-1	ASRGRGLEKAF
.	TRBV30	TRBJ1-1	AWSVLANTEAF
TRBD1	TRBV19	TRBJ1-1	ASRPGGTAKNTEAF
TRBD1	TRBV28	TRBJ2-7	ASSSAGTGAYEQY
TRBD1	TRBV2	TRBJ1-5	ASGGQEYQPQH
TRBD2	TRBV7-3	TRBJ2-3	ASSPTGGVTQY
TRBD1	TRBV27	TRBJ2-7	ASSTPGQGAYEQY
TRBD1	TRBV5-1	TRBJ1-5	ASSLTGGRQPQH
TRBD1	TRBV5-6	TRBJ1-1	ASSSLTGATEAF
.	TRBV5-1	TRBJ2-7	ASIPSGSRGEIRYEQY
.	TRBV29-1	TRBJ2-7	SVGDDEQY
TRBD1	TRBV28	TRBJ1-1	ASSHRGSRTEAF
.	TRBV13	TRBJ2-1	ASSSDRTYNEQF
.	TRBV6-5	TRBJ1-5	ASTATGNNQPQH
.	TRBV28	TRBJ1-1	ASSRDVTEAF
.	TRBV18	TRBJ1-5	ASSPEANQPQH
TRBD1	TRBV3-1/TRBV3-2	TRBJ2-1	ASSQEGQGSYNEQF
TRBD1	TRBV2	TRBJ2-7	ASQEQGYEQY
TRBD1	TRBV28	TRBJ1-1	ASVPSDRVGTEAF
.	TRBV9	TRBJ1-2	ASSVGLGAGYGYT
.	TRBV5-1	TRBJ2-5	ASSFGGGQETQY
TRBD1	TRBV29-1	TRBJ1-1	SVAPGTGMNTEAF
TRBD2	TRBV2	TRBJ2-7	ASSEVAGTSGKEQY
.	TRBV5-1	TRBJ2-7	ASSGTGTSRTYEQY
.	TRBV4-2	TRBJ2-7	ASSQEGGTFYEQY
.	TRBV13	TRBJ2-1	ASSVAHEQF
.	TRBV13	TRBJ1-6	ASSRKQVDSPLH
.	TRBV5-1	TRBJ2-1	ASSVLEQNNEQF
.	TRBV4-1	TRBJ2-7	ASSQVEQAYEQY
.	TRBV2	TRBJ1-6	ASSTDSVPTDNSPLH
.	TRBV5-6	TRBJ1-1	ASSLSTGGAF
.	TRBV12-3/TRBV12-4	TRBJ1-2	ASSPGPQGGYT
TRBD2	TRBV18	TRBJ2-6	ASSPITSDSTGANVLT
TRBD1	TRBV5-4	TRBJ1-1	ASSLAWRGGQSNTEAF
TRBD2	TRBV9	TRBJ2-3	ASSATSGGPDTQY
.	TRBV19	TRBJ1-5	ASSMGSQPQH
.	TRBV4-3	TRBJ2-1	ASSHPPGAEEYNEQF
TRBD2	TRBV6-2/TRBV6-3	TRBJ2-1	ASSYPGTSRNEQF
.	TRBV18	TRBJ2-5	ASSPGRLGQETQY
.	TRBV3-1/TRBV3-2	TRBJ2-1	ASSHGDSPPEQF
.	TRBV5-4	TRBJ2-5	ASSSGAWGNQETQY
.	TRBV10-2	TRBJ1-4	ASSGRGVGIGEKLF
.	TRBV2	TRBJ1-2	ASSDQGNYGYT
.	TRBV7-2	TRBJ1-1	ASKGAVSMNTEAF
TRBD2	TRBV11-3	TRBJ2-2	ASSLIRASGSTGELF
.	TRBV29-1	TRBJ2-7	SVGQGGIHYEQY
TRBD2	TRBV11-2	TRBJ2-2	ASTSLGPAGGGTGELF
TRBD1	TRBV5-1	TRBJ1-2	ASSPTGEYGYT
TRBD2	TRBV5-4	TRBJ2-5	ASSPVAGGGETQY
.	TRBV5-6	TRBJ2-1	ASSRASEQF